Listed below are T cell receptor beta chains from one sample, sequenced in a study of siplizumab effects on memory and regulatory T cells. Libraries were prepared by immunoSEQ multiplex PCR; TCRdb keeps only in-frame clonotypes and omits some of them. This table holds over 70,000 clones, more than 85% found once. Sequenced material: CD8+ T cells sorted from blood. The receptors come from a human donor in good health. Both conserved end residues are part of each CDR3.

>TRBV10-3|TRBJ2-1
CASDPLPGQLNEQFF
>TRBV11-2|TRBJ2-3
CASSLSATGLSGRLDTQYF
>TRBV7-3|TRBJ2-2
CASSPATGELFF
>TRBV27|TRBJ2-1
CASRLSGASYNEQFF
>TRBV9|TRBJ2-2
CASSETGRELFF
>TRBV4-1|TRBJ2-6
CASSQGLGSGANVLTF
>TRBV27|TRBJ2-7
CASSFSTSGYYEQYF
>TRBV9|TRBJ2-7
CASSVGDREQYF
>TRBV5-6|TRBJ2-2
CASRTGGNTGELFF
>TRBV10-2|TRBJ2-1
CASSELGEGASYNEQFF
>TRBV29-1|TRBJ1-3
CSVARGNTIYF
>TRBV29-1|TRBJ2-7
CSVRDGSYEQYF
>TRBV7-6|TRBJ2-1
CASSPPGGTSYNEQFF
>TRBV29-1|TRBJ2-7
CSVPSDSSYEQYF
>TRBV5-4|TRBJ2-3
CASSLGDRSGPDTQYF
>TRBV9|TRBJ2-1
CASSVAPSSYNEQFF
>TRBV4-1|TRBJ2-5
CASSQVVARQETQYF
>TRBV4-1|TRBJ1-1
CASSHSQAGGEAFF
>TRBV28|TRBJ1-1
CASTSDRRNTEAFF
>TRBV13|TRBJ2-3
CASSLGGSIGTDTQYF
>TRBV4-1|TRBJ2-7
CASSQLIGSHEQYF
>TRBV19|TRBJ1-5
CASLGQGNQPQHF
>TRBV7-3|TRBJ2-2
CASSFPRNGSPTGELFF